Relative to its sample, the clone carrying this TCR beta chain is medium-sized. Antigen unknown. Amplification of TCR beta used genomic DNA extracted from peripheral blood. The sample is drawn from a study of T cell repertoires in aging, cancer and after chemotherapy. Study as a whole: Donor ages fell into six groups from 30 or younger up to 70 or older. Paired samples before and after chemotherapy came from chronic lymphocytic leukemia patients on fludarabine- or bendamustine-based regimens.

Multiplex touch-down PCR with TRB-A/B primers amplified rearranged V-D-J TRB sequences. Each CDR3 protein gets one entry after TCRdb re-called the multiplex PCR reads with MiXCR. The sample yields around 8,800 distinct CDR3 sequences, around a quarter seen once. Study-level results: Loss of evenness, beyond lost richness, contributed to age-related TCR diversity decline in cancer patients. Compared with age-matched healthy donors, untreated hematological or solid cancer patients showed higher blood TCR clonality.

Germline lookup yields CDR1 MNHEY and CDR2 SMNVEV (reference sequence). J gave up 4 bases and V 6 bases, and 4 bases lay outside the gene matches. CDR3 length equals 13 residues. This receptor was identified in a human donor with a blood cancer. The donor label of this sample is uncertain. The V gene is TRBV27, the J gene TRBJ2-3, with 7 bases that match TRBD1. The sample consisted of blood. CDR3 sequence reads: CASRTGLADTQYF. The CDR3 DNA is TGTGCCAGCAGGACAGGGTTAGCAGATACGCAGTATTTT.